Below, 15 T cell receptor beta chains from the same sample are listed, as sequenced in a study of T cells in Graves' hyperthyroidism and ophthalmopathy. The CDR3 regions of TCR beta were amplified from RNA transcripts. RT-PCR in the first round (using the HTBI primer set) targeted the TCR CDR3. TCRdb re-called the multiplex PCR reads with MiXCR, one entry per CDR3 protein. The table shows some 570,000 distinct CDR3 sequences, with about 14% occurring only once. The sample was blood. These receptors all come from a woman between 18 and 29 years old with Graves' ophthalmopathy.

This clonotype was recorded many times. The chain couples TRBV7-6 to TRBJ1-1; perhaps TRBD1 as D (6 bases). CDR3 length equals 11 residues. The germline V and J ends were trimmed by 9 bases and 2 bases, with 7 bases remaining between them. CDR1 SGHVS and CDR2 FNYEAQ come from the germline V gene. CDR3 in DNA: TGTGCCAGAGGGGGAAACACTGAAGCTTTCTTT. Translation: CARGGNTEAFF.

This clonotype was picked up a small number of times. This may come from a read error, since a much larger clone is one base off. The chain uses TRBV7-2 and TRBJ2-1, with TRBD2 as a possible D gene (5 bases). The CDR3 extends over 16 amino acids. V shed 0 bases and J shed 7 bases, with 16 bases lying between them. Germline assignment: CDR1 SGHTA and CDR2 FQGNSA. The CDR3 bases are TGTGCCAGCAGCTTAGCGGTGAGGGTTTCTGGGAATGAGCAGTTCTTC. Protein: CASSLAVRVSGNEQFF.

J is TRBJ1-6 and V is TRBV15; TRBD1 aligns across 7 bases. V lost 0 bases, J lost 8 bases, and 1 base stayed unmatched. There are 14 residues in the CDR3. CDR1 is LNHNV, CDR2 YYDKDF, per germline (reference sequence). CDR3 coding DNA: TGTGCCACCAGCAGAGATCAGGGGGATTCACCCCTCCACTTT. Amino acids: CATSRDQGDSPLHF. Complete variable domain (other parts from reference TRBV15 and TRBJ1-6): DAMVIQNPRYQVTQFGKPVTLSCSQTLNHNVMYWYQQKSSQAPKLLFHYYDKDFNNEADTPDNFQSRRPNTSFCFLDIRSPGLGDTAMYLCATSRDQGDSPLHFGNGTRLTVT.

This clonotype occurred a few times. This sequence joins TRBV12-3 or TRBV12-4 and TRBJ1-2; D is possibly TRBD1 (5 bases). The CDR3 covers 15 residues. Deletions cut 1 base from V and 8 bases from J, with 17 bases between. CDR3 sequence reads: CASSLGGGEKGGYTF. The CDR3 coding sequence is TGTGCCAGCAGTTTAGGGGGAGGGGAAAAAGGGGGCTACACCTTC.

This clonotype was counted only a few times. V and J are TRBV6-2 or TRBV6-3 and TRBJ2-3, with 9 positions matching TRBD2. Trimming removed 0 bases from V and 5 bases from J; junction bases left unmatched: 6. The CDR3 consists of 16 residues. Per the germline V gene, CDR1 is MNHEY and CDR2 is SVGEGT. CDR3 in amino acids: CASSYSAGGPIDTQYF. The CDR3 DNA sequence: TGTGCCAGCAGTTACTCTGCGGGAGGGCCGATAGATACGCAGTATTTT.

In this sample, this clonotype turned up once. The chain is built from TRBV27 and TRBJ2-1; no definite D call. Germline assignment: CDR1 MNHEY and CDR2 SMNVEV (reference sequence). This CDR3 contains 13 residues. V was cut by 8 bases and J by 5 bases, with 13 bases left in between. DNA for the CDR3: TGTGCCAGCTCTACACTTCTCCACAATGAGCAGTTCTTC. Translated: CASSTLLHNEQFF.

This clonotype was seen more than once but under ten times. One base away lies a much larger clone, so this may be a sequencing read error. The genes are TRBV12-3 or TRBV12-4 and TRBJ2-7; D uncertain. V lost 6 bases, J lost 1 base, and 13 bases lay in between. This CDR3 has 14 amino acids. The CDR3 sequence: CASSPLMGSYEQYF. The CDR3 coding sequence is TGTGCCAGCAGCCCTCTAATGGGTTCCTACGAGCAGTACTTC.

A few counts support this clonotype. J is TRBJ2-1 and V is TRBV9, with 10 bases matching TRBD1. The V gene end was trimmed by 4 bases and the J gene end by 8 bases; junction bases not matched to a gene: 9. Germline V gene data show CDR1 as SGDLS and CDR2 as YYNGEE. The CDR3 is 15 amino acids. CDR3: CASSFRDRGLDEQFF. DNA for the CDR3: TGTGCCAGCAGCTTCCGGGACAGGGGACTAGATGAGCAGTTCTTC.

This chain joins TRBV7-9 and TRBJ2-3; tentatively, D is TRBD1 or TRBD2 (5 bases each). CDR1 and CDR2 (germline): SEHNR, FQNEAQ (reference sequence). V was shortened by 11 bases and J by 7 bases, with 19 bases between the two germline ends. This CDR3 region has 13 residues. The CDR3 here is CAGRDPLGYTQYF. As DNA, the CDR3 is TGTGCCGGCCGGGACCCATTGGGGTATACGCAGTATTTT.

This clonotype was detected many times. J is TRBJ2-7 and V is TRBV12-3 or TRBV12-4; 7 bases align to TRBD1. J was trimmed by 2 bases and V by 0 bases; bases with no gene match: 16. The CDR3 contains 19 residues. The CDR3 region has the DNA TGTGCCAGCAGTTTAGCTTCAATCTTTCGACGGGACAGTACCTACGAGCAGTACTTC. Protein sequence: CASSLASIFRRDSTYEQYF.

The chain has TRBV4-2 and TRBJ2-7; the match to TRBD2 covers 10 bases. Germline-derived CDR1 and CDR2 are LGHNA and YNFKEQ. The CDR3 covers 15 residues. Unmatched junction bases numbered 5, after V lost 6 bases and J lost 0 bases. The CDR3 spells CASRLLAGGSYEQYF. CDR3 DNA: TGTGCCAGCAGACTTTTAGCGGGAGGCTCCTACGAGCAGTACTTC.

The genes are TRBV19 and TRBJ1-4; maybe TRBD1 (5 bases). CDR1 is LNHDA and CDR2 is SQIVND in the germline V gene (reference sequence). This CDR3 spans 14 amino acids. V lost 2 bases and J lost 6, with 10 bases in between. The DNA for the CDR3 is TGTGCCAGTAGTATACAGGGTGGAGATGAAAAACTGTTTTTT. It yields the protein CASSIQGGDEKLFF.

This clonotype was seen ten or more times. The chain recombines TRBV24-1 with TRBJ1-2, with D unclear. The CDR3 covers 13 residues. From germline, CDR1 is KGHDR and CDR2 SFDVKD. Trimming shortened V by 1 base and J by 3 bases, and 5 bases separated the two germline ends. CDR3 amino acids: CATSDLAHYGYTF. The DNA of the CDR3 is TGTGCCACCAGTGATTTAGCCCACTATGGCTACACCTTC.

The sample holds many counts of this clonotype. The CDR3 here is CASSLEEASGRAGHQYF. The CDR3 DNA reads TGTGCCAGCAGTTTAGAGGAAGCTAGCGGGAGGGCCGGTCATCAGTACTTC. V gene TRBV28 combines with J gene TRBJ2-4; 12 bases are a match to TRBD2. This CDR3 contains 17 residues. The germline V gene has CDR1 MDHEN and CDR2 SYDVKM. The junction had 14 bases not matched to a gene; V was cut back by 2 bases and J by 12 bases.

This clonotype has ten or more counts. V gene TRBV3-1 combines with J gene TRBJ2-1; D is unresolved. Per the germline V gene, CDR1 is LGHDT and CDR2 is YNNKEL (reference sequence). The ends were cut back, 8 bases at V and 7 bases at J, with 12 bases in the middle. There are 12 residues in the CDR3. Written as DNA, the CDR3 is TGTGCCAGCGCAGACCCTTTTAATGAGCAGTTCTTC. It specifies CASADPFNEQFF.